This T cell receptor (beta chain) came from a study of CXCR3-negative and CXCR3-positive naive CD8 T cells. As concerns this clonotype: Its target is not known.

The method, 5' RACE with UMI labels, was used to prepare the TRB cDNA libraries. TCRdb reprocessed the 5' RACE reads; each CDR3 protein has one entry and no DNA is given. Its clone listing holds roughly 120,000 distinct CDR3 sequences. In triplicate, each CD8+ T cell subset was sorted at some 300,000 cells per replicate. Cells that were CD45RO-CCR7+CD27+CD95- constituted naive CD8+ T cells. Study-level points and caveats: Naive subsets showed comparable surface CD5, and TCR interaction strength was also inferred from TRB CDR3 physicochemistry. Memory, not naive, CXCR3-negative and CXCR3-positive cells differed in TRBV-TRBJ usage. Hydrophobicity of TRB CDR3s was greater in CXCR3-positive naive cells than in CXCR3-negative naive cells.

The CDR3 covers 17 residues. J is TRBJ1-1 and V is TRBV12-3 or TRBV12-4; TCRdb gives TRBD1 as the D gene, but with no DNA this cannot be confirmed. This TCR derives from a human donor in good health. Some clones in this sample may be carry-over from other donors' samples. Sample: naive CXCR3+ CD8+ T cells from blood. The subset is: CD45RO-CCR7+CD27+CD95- naive CD8+ T cells expressing CXCR3 (TNR3+). CDR3 protein: CASSLAPEQGGNTEAFF.